The entry below gives a single T cell receptor (beta chain) sequence along with its context. This sample is drawn from a study of blood T cell repertoires in COVID-19. Study overall: COVID-19 samples from acute and convalescent phases originated in the United States, Italy and Spain.

Profiled with immunoSEQ multiplex PCR; TCRdb holds only in-frame clones, not every one. The profile covers more than 90,000 clones, with around 85% appearing a single time and around 39% taken by the ten largest. Sequencing used peripheral blood. The sequence was obtained from a man aged 80 or over with acute or convalescent COVID-19.

CDR3 region: CASSQGQGSLSNQPQHF. The CDR3 DNA follows: TGTGCCAGCAGCCAGGGACAGGGGTCCTTAAGCAATCAGCCCCAGCATTTT. The chain combines TRBV3-1 (or the pseudogene TRBV3-2) with TRBJ1-5, with TRBD1 matching over 10 bases. CDR3 length: 17 amino acids. The germline gives CDR1 LGHDT, CDR2 YNNKEL (reference sequence). Unmatched junction bases numbered 6, after V lost 3 bases and J lost 1 base.